This passage covers 9 T cell receptor beta chains from one sample sequenced in a study of T cell changes during pregnancy in multiple sclerosis. Measured with immunoSEQ multiplex PCR; TCRdb has only the in-frame clones, and not every one. The sample records tens of thousands of clones, around 92% being singletons. This specimen was peripheral blood, taken in the third trimester of pregnancy. The source of these receptors is a female donor in good health, enrolled as a control in a pregnancy study.

The chain employs TRBV5-1 and TRBJ1-2; D is unclear. Trimming removed 1 base from V and 2 bases from J, with 15 bases in between. The CDR3 spans 16 residues. The germline gives CDR1 SGHRS, CDR2 YFSETQ. This chain's CDR3 is CASSLSSLTENYGYTF. CDR3 nucleotide sequence: TGCGCCAGCAGCTTGTCTTCCCTAACAGAGAACTATGGCTACACCTTC. Looking up the rest from reference TRBV5-1 and TRBJ1-2 gives the full variable domain: KAGVTQTPRYLIKTRGQQVTLSCSPISGHRSVSWYQQTPGQGLQFLFEYFSETQRNKGNFPGRFSGRQFSNSRSEMNVSTLELGDSALYLCASSLSSLTENYGYTFGSGTRLTVV.

The rearrangement joins TRBV2 to TRBJ1-2; 7 nucleotides match TRBD1. There are 16 residues in the CDR3. CDR1 is SNHLY and CDR2 is FYNNEI in the germline V gene. V dropped 2 bases and J dropped 2; count of bases not matched to a gene: 8. CDR3 sequence (DNA): TGTGCCAGCAGTGAAATAGGGGACAGAGAAAACTATGGCTACACCTTC. Translation: CASSEIGDRENYGYTF.

This chain uses TRBV28 with TRBJ1-4; 7 bases map to TRBD1. Germline V gene lookup returns CDR1 MDHEN and CDR2 SYDVKM. The length of the CDR3 is 15 residues. V shed 5 bases and J 5 bases; nucleotides not matched to a gene: 8. The CDR3 loop reads CASSPPGGINEKLFF. CDR3 nucleotide sequence: TGTGCCAGCAGTCCCCCAGGGGGGATAAATGAAAAACTGTTTTTT.

V and J are TRBV4-1 and TRBJ1-2; maybe TRBD1 (6 bases). V lost 2 bases and J lost 3, with 13 bases in between. CDR1 MGHRA and CDR2 YSYEKL come from the germline V gene. This CDR3 comprises 15 residues. The CDR3 bases are TGCGCCAGCAGCCAACCCCGGGACACTTACTATGGCTACACCTTC. Translation gives CASSQPRDTYYGYTF.

This chain joins TRBV18 and TRBJ2-6; 8 bases map to TRBD2. Germline V gives CDR1 KGHSH, CDR2 LQKENI. The CDR3 extends over 16 amino acids. V lost 0 bases and J lost 2; bases outside the gene matches: 0. This CDR3 reads CASSPPRGAGANVLTF. The CDR3 coding sequence is TGTGCCAGCTCACCACCGCGGGGGGCTGGGGCCAACGTCCTGACTTTC.

The chain recombines TRBV5-1 with TRBJ1-1; tentative D call: TRBD1 (6 bases). CDR1 is SGHRS and CDR2 is YFSETQ in the germline V gene. CDR3 length equals 17 residues. Trimming pared 4 bases from V and 0 bases from J, leaving 19 bases between. The CDR3 sequence is CASSGWTDPHLNTEAFF. In nucleotides, the CDR3 is TGCGCCAGCAGCGGATGGACAGATCCTCATTTGAACACTGAAGCTTTCTTT.

This clone was observed a few times. The V and J genes are TRBV7-9 and TRBJ2-7, with D perhaps TRBD1 (6 bases). Germline values: CDR1 SEHNR, CDR2 FQNEAQ (reference sequence). The V gene lost 4 bases and the J gene lost 2 bases, with 9 bases spanning the gap. The CDR3 has 13 residues. The CDR3 coding sequence is TGTGCCAGCAGCTCAGGGGAGACCTACGAGCAGTACTTC. It encodes CASSSGETYEQYF.

This chain connects TRBV7-2 to TRBJ2-7; maybe TRBD1 (5 bases). V lost 5 bases to trimming and J lost 6 bases, with 14 bases between them. CDR1 and CDR2 (germline): SGHTA, FQGNSA. The CDR3 extends over 13 amino acids. CDR3 DNA: TGTGCCAGCAGCCCGCAGGGTATCGGCGAGCAGTACTTC. Translated: CASSPQGIGEQYF. Using reference TRBV7-2 and TRBJ2-7 for the parts outside the CDR3, the full variable domain is GAGVSQSPSNKVTEKGKDVELRCDPISGHTALYWYRQSLGQGLEFLIYFQGNSAPDKSGLPSDRFSAERTGGSVSTLTIQRTQQEDSAVYLCASSPQGIGEQYFGPGTRLTVT.

This chain connects TRBV2 to TRBJ1-6; D ambiguous. Germline CDR1 and CDR2: SNHLY and FYNNEI. The CDR3 spans 15 residues. V was shortened by 1 base and J by 8 bases, with 12 bases between the two germline ends. As DNA, the CDR3 is TGTGCCAGCAGTGAAGGCAAAGGGCGGGATTCACCCCTCCACTTT. This sequence encodes CASSEGKGRDSPLHF.